This TCR beta chain was retrieved from a study of T cell changes during pregnancy in multiple sclerosis. The repertoire was sequenced with immunoSEQ multiplex PCR; TCRdb's copy has only in-frame clones and lacks some. The sample includes approximately 49,000 clones, 88% of them seen just once. The germline V gene encodes CDR1 WNHNN and CDR2 SYGVQD (reference sequence). Trimming cost V 6 bases and J 0 bases; bases outside gene matches: 14. This CDR3 contains 19 residues. Specimen: CD4+ T cells from peripheral blood mononuclear cells, collected in the second trimester of pregnancy. This sequence joins TRBV10-1 and TRBJ2-4; 10 bases line up with TRBD1. This TCR was sampled from a female donor with multiple sclerosis, enrolled in a pregnancy study. CDR3 loop: CASSPKTGQGTLAKNIQYF. The CDR3 DNA reads TGCGCCAGCAGCCCCAAAACGGGACAGGGGACACTAGCCAAAAACATTCAGTACTTC.